This T cell receptor (beta chain) was recorded in a study of blood T cell repertoires in COVID-19. The participants were between 18 and 89 years old and came from roughly 24 US areas. Only in-frame clones appear in the TCRdb table, and some are missing; sequencing was by immunoSEQ multiplex PCR. This table has about 350,000 clones, roughly 86% appearing once. The sequencing input was PBMCs or T cells enriched from blood (not recorded which). The source of this sequence is a woman in her thirties who had been exposed to COVID-19.

Written as DNA, the CDR3 is TGTGCCAGCAGCTTCCCGAGCGGGGCGCGGGGCTACACCTTC. Protein: CASSFPSGARGYTF. The chain employs TRBV11-2 and TRBJ1-2; possibly TRBD1 for D (5 bases). V was cut by 3 bases and J by 8 bases, with 16 bases left in between. The V gene's germline CDR1 is SGHAT and CDR2 FQNNGV. The CDR3 totals 14 residues.